This note documents a single T cell receptor beta chain sequence. Stated time point: persistent/refractory GD, antithyroid drugs over 5 years with positive TRAb. The TCR library used RNA extracted from PBMCs. Diagnosing Graves' disease relied on the American Thyroid Association guidelines. The data stem from a study of regulatory T cells in long-lasting Graves disease. The CDR3 runs 14 residues. The V gene's germline CDR1 is SGHKS and CDR2 YYEKEE (reference sequence). Trimming cost V 1 base and J 5 bases, with 9 bases left between them. Arm-PCR of CDR3 regions with iRepertoire HTBI primers generated TCR beta libraries. TCRdb independently ran MiXCR on the multiplex PCR reads; one entry per CDR3 protein. The data hold hundreds of thousands of distinct CDR3 sequences, with roughly 23% observed a single time.

Sequenced here: peripheral blood mononuclear cells (PBMCs), sampled when the disease was refractory, from a patient treated with antithyroid drugs. This TCR came from a female donor with Graves disease. V gene TRBV5-5 combines with J gene TRBJ2-2; D unresolved. The CDR3 here is CASSLLDVTGELFF. DNA of the CDR3: TGTGCCAGCAGCTTGTTGGATGTTACCGGGGAGCTGTTTTTT. Using reference TRBV5-5 and TRBJ2-2 for the parts outside the CDR3, the full variable domain is DAGVTQSPTHLIKTRGQQVTLRCSPISGHKSVSWYQQVLGQGPQFIFQYYEKEERGRGNFPDRFSARQFPNYSSELNVNALLLGDSALYLCASSLLDVTGELFFGEGSRLTVL.